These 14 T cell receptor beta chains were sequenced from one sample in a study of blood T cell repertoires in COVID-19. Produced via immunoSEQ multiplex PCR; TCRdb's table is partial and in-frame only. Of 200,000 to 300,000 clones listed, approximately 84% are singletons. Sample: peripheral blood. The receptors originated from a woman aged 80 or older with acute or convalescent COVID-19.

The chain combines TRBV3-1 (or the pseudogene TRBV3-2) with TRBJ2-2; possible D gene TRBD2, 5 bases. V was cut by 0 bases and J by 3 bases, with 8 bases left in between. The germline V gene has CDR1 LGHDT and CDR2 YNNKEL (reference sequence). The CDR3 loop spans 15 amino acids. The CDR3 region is CASSQDGDYTGELFF. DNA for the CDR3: TGTGCCAGCAGCCAAGACGGGGATTACACCGGGGAGCTGTTTTTT.

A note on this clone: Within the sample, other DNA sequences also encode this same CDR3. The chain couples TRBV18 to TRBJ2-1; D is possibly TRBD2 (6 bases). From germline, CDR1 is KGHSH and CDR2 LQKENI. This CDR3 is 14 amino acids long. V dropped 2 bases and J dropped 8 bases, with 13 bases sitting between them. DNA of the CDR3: TGTGCCAGCTCACCAGGTCTAGCGTCCGATGAGCAGTTCTTC. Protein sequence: CASSPGLASDEQFF.

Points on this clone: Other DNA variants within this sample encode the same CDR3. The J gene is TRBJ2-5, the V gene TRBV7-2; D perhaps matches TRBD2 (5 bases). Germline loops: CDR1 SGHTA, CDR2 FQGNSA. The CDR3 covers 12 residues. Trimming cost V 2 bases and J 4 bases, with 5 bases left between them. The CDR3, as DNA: TGTGCCAGCAGCTTACGGGGAGAGACCCAGTACTTC. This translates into CASSLRGETQYF.

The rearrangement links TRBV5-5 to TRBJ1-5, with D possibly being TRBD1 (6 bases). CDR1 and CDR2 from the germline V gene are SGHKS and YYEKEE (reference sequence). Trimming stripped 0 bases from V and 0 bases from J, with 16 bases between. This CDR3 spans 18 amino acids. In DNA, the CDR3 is TGTGCCAGCAGCTTGGGTTTTCGGGGGGCAAATAGCAATCAGCCCCAGCATTTT. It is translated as CASSLGFRGANSNQPQHF.

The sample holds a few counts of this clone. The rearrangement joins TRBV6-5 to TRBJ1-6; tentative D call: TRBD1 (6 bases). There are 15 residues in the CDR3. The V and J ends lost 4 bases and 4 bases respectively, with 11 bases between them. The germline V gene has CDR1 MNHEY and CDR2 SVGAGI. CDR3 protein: CASSFSDRYNSPLHF. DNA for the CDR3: TGTGCCAGCAGTTTCTCGGACAGATATAATTCACCCCTCCACTTT.

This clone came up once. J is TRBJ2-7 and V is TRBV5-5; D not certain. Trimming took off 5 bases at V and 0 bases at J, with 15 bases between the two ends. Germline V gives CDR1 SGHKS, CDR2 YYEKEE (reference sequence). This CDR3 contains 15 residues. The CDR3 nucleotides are TGTGCCAGCAGTGCCGAGGCAGAGGTCTCCTACGAGCAGTACTTC. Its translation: CASSAEAEVSYEQYF.

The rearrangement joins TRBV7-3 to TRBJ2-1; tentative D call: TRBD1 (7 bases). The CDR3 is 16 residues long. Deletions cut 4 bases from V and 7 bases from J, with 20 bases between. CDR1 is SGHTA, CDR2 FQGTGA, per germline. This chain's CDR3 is CASSSYGGTEVNEQFF. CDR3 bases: TGTGCCAGCAGCTCCTATGGGGGGACAGAAGTGAATGAGCAGTTCTTC.

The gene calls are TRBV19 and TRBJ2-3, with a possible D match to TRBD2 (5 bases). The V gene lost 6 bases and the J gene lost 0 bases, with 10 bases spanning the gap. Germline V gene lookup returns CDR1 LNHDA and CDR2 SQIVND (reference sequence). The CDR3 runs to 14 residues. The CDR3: CASRVRTSTDTQYF. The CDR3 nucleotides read TGTGCCAGTAGAGTAAGGACTAGCACAGATACGCAGTATTTT.

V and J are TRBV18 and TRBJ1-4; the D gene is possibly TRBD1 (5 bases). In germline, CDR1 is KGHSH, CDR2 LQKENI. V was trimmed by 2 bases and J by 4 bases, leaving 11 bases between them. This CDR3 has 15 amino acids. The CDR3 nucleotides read TGTGCCAGCTCACCAGTCAGGGCAAATAATGAAAAACTGTTTTTT. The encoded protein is CASSPVRANNEKLFF.

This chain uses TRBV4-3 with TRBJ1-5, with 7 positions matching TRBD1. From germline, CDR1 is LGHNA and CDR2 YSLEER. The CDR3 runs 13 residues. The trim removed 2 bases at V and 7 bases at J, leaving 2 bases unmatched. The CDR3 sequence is CASSQNRGQPQHF. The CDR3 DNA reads TGCGCCAGCAGCCAAAACAGGGGCCAGCCCCAGCATTTT.

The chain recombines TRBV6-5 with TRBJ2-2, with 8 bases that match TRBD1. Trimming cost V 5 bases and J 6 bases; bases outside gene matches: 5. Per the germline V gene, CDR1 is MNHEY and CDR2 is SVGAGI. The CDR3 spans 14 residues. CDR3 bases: TGTGCCAGCAGTAGGGACAGGAGTCCCGGGGAGCTGTTTTTT. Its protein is CASSRDRSPGELFF.

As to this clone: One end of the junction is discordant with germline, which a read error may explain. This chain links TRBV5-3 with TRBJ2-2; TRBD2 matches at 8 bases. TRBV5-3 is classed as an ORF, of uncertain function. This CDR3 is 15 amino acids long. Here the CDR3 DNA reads TGTGCCAGAAGCTTGCAGCGGGAGAACCCCGGGGAGCTGTTTTTT. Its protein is CARSLQRENPGELFF.

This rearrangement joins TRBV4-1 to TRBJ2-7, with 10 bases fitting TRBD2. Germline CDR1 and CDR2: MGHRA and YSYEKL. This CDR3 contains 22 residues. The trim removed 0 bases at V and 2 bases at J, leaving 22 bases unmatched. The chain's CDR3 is CASSQDRTSGAPKVGPPYEQYF. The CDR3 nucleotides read TGCGCCAGCAGCCAAGATCGGACTAGCGGAGCCCCTAAGGTCGGACCCCCCTACGAGCAGTACTTC.

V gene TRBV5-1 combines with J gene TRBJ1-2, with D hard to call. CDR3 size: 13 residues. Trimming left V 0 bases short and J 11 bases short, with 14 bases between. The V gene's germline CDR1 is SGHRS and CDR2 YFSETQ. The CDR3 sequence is CASSLGQVPAYTF. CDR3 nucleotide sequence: TGCGCCAGCAGCTTGGGGCAGGTCCCGGCTTACACCTTC.